This T cell receptor (beta chain) was sequenced during a study of blood T cell repertoires in COVID-19. For the study at large: Both acute and convalescent COVID-19 samples were obtained from the United States, Italy and Spain.

This clone has a single count. The method was immunoSEQ multiplex PCR; TCRdb's version includes in-frame clones alone and lacks a portion of them. The repertoire holds roughly 190,000 clones, with roughly 84% as singletons. Participant-reported clinical history was the basis for cohort assignment. Germline CDR1 reads SGHRS; CDR2 reads YFSETQ. V was cut by 0 bases and J by 2 bases, with 7 bases left in between. The CDR3 consists of 14 residues. Source material: PBMCs or T cells enriched from blood (not recorded which). The chain employs TRBV5-1 and TRBJ2-3; D uncertain. The receptor's source is a young woman who had been exposed to COVID-19. The CDR3 reads CASSLGQFTDTQYF. The CDR3 DNA reads as TGCGCCAGCAGCTTGGGGCAGTTCACAGATACGCAGTATTTT.